The 17 T cell receptor beta chains below all came from one sample that was sequenced in a study of control samples from healthy donors and cancer patients. Measured with immunoSEQ multiplex PCR; TCRdb has only the in-frame clones, and not every one. This table has approximately 82,000 clones, about 93% appearing once. The sequencing sample was made of blood. All receptors derive from a woman aged 18-35 years in good health.

V is TRBV7-6 and J is TRBJ2-3; 8 nucleotides align to TRBD2. The CDR3 totals 16 residues. V shed 5 bases, J shed 5 bases, and the junction held 12 bases outside the gene matches. Germline V gene lookup returns CDR1 SGHVS and CDR2 FNYEAQ. The CDR3 sequence is CASSPVTGGPGDTQYF. CDR3 bases: TGTGCCAGCAGCCCAGTAACGGGAGGGCCGGGAGATACGCAGTATTTT.

V is TRBV7-9 and J is TRBJ2-5; D is possibly TRBD2 (5 bases). The V end lost 2 bases, the J end lost 5 bases, and 9 bases lay between the germline ends. Per the germline V gene, CDR1 is SEHNR and CDR2 is FQNEAQ (reference sequence). The CDR3 has 13 residues. CDR3 residues: CASSLRGIETQYF. The CDR3 coding sequence is TGTGCCAGCAGCTTACGAGGGATCGAGACCCAGTACTTC.

J is TRBJ2-5 and V is TRBV5-1, with D possibly TRBD1 on 5 matching bases. The ends were cut back, 4 bases at V and 2 bases at J, with 12 bases in the middle. There are 14 residues in the CDR3. Per the germline V gene, CDR1 is SGHRS and CDR2 is YFSETQ. The CDR3 sequence: CASSGGAGQETQYF. DNA for the CDR3: TGCGCCAGCAGCGGTGGGGCAGGGCAAGAGACCCAGTACTTC.

The chain recombines TRBV19 with TRBJ2-7, with 9 bases aligning to TRBD1. Germline loops: CDR1 LNHDA, CDR2 SQIVND (reference sequence). The CDR3 consists of 15 residues. V trimming: 1 base; J trimming: 2 bases; junction bases outside the gene matches: 3. The DNA of the CDR3 is TGTGCCAGTAGTATAGGCGGGACAGGGACCTACGAGCAGTACTTC. Translated: CASSIGGTGTYEQYF.

The V call is TRBV28, the J call TRBJ1-1, with a possible D match to TRBD1 (5 bases). V lost 6 bases to trimming and J lost 2 bases, with 7 bases between them. This CDR3 is 12 amino acids long. CDR1 is MDHEN, CDR2 SYDVKM, per germline. The CDR3 DNA is TGTGCCAGCAGGACAGTAAACACTGAAGCTTTCTTT. It yields the protein CASRTVNTEAFF.

J is TRBJ1-2 and V is TRBV19, with 9 bases identical to TRBD1. The V gene end was trimmed by 9 bases and the J gene end by 8 bases; junction bases not matched to a gene: 10. Germline CDR1 LNHDA, CDR2 SQIVND (reference sequence). The CDR3 is made up of 13 amino acids. The CDR3 DNA is TGTGCCAGCACGGGACAGGGACGGTACGGCTACACCTTC. This sequence encodes CASTGQGRYGYTF.

The genes are TRBV7-8 and TRBJ1-3; D call uncertain. The CDR3 runs 15 residues. Germline CDR1 and CDR2: SGHVS and FQNEAQ. Between the trimmed V and J ends, which lost 5 bases and 0 bases, there was a span of 11 bases. CDR3 sequence reads: CASSPTTASGNTIYF. CDR3 coding DNA: TGTGCCAGCAGCCCAACGACCGCCTCTGGAAACACCATATATTTT.

This chain uses TRBV9 with TRBJ1-6; D possibly corresponds to TRBD1 (5 bases). Germline V CDR1 and CDR2: SGDLS, YYNGEE. Trimming removed 0 bases at V and 10 bases at J, with 17 bases between. The CDR3 runs to 16 residues. The CDR3 here is CASSVGASGGASPLHF. The CDR3, as DNA: TGTGCCAGCAGCGTAGGGGCCAGCGGGGGTGCATCACCCCTCCACTTT.

This chain uses TRBV19 with TRBJ2-2, with 8 bases that match TRBD2. The trim removed 5 bases at V and 4 bases at J, leaving 6 bases unmatched. This CDR3 is 15 amino acids long. Germline CDR1 reads LNHDA; CDR2 reads SQIVND (reference sequence). The chain's CDR3 is CASSSRGGLTGELFF. CDR3 nucleotides: TGTGCCAGTAGTTCTCGGGGGGGGCTCACCGGGGAGCTGTTTTTT.

The chain recombines TRBV7-9 with TRBJ1-2; D uncertain. CDR3 size: 15 residues. Germline loops: CDR1 SEHNR, CDR2 FQNEAQ (reference sequence). The V gene lost 0 bases and the J gene lost 2 bases, with 10 bases spanning the gap. CDR3 bases: TGTGCCAGCAGCTTAGCGCATGAGGCCAACTATGGCTACACCTTC. It yields the protein CASSLAHEANYGYTF.

The chain is built from TRBV5-4 and TRBJ1-2; D remains unclear. The CDR3 loop spans 13 amino acids. Deletions cut 5 bases from V and 3 bases from J, with 11 bases between. The germline V gene encodes CDR1 SGHNT and CDR2 YYREEE (reference sequence). The DNA for the CDR3 is TGTGCCAGCAGTGCGGCAAGCTACTATGGCTACACCTTC. It encodes CASSAASYYGYTF. The full variable domain, its missing parts supplied by reference TRBV5-4 and TRBJ1-2, is ETGVTQSPTHLIKTRGQQVTLRCSSQSGHNTVSWYQQALGQGPQFIFQYYREEENGRGNFPPRFSGLQFPNYSSELNVNALELDDSALYLCASSAASYYGYTFGSGTRLTVV.

The CDR3 sequence is CASSGQVGNTIYF. The CDR3 DNA is TGTGCCAGCAGCGGACAAGTAGGAAACACCATATATTTT. The chain employs TRBV6-5 and TRBJ1-3; TRBD1 might be the D (5 bases). V was trimmed by 6 bases and J by 4 bases, leaving 10 bases between them. In germline, CDR1 is MNHEY, CDR2 SVGAGI. The CDR3 is made up of 13 amino acids.

V gene TRBV29-1 combines with J gene TRBJ2-7, with 8 bases fitting TRBD2. Per the germline V gene, CDR1 is SQVTM and CDR2 is ANQGSEA. Trimming cost V 6 bases and J 6 bases; bases outside gene matches: 16. This CDR3 comprises 15 residues. The CDR3 region is CSVRGAGGERGEQYF. As DNA, the CDR3 is TGCAGCGTCCGGGGTGCGGGGGGCGAACGCGGCGAGCAGTACTTC.

The genes are TRBV5-4 and TRBJ2-4; 14 bases agree with TRBD2. Germline CDR1 SGHNT, CDR2 YYREEE (reference sequence). The V segment lost 3 bases and the J segment 1 base; nucleotides outside the gene matches: 9. The CDR3 has 19 residues. CDR3 protein: CASSSGTSGSTLAKNIQYF. The CDR3 DNA is TGTGCCAGCAGCTCAGGGACTAGCGGGAGTACGTTGGCCAAAAACATTCAGTACTTC.

The chain links TRBV12-2 to TRBJ2-3; the table's D call TRBD2 went unverified against the DNA. TRBV12-2 is a pseudogene. This CDR3 is built from 21 residues. The CDR3 loop is CASRLAKGRETGTRATDTQYF. DNA for the CDR3: TGTGCAAGTCGCTTAGCCAAAGGGAGAGAAACCGGGACTAGGGCCACAGATACGCAGTATTTT.

The rearrangement uses TRBV14 and TRBJ1-3, with D possibly matching TRBD1 (6 bases). CDR3 length equals 15 residues. From germline, CDR1 is SGHDN and CDR2 FVKESK. The V end was cut by 1 base, the J end by 2 bases, with 9 bases between. The CDR3 protein is CASSQVYRAGNTIYF. CDR3 coding DNA: TGTGCCAGCAGCCAAGTGTACAGGGCTGGAAACACCATATATTTT.

This chain joins TRBV6-1 and TRBJ2-5; 8 bases fit TRBD2. With 4 bases clipped from V and 3 bases from J, the junction kept 10 bases outside the gene matches. The CDR3 consists of 16 residues. Germline loops: CDR1 MNHNS, CDR2 SASEGT. The CDR3 region has the DNA TGTGCCAGCAGTGCGCCCGGGGGGGACACGAAAGAGACCCAGTACTTC. Translation gives CASSAPGGDTKETQYF.